The 24 T cell receptor beta chains below all came from one sample that was sequenced in a study of blood T cell repertoires in COVID-19. The repertoire was sequenced with immunoSEQ multiplex PCR; TCRdb's copy has only in-frame clones and lacks some. The table lists about 140,000 clones, approximately 84% of them singletons. The sample comprised PBMCs or T cells enriched from blood (not recorded which). The receptor set was obtained from a woman in her fifties or sixties with acute COVID-19.

The CDR3 DNA reads as TGTGCCAGCAGTTCGTCCGTCGCAGGGGCGCGCGCCTACGAGCAGTACTTC. This encodes CASSSSVAGARAYEQYF. The rearrangement uses TRBV27 and TRBJ2-7; a weak D match, TRBD1 (6 bases). This CDR3 has 17 residues. Germline V lookup: CDR1 MNHEY, CDR2 SMNVEV (reference sequence). V was trimmed by 4 bases and J by 2 bases, leaving 21 bases between them.

The rearrangement joins TRBV11-1 to TRBJ1-1, with TRBD1 as a possible D gene (5 bases). There are 14 residues in the CDR3. Trimming took 4 bases from V and 4 from J, leaving 13 bases between them. CDR1 is SGHAT and CDR2 is FQDESV in the germline V gene (reference sequence). This CDR3 is CASSSRRGGTEAFF. CDR3 nucleotide sequence: TGTGCCAGCAGCTCGAGGCGGGGGGGCACTGAAGCTTTCTTT.

The rearrangement uses TRBV24-1 and TRBJ2-7, with a possible D match to TRBD2 (5 bases). The CDR3 totals 14 residues. V was shortened by 4 bases and J by 2 bases, with 11 bases between the two germline ends. Germline V gives CDR1 KGHDR, CDR2 SFDVKD. The CDR3 bases are TGTGCCACCAGTGAATCGAGGGCTGCCTACGAGCAGTACTTC. Encoded protein: CATSESRAAYEQYF.

Concerning this clone: Relative to the germline gene, one junction end is altered; a read error may explain this. The chain carries TRBV7-7 and TRBJ2-7, with D possibly being TRBD2 (6 bases). This CDR3 comprises 16 residues. Germline V lookup: CDR1 SSHAT, CDR2 FNYEAQ (reference sequence). The CDR3 here is CASSPGMAGSSYEQYF. CDR3 coding DNA: TGTGCTAGCAGCCCAGGAATGGCGGGGAGCTCCTACGAGCAGTACTTC.

In this sample, this clone turned up a few times. The chain employs TRBV10-1 and TRBJ2-2; possible D gene TRBD2, 5 bases. Between the trimmed V and J ends, which lost 2 bases and 4 bases, there was a span of 5 bases. CDR1 is WNHNN and CDR2 is SYGVQD in the germline V gene (reference sequence). There are 13 residues in the CDR3. Written as DNA, the CDR3 is TGCGCCAGCAGTGAGGGAGGCACCGGGGAGCTGTTTTTT. Encoded protein: CASSEGGTGELFF.

V usage is TRBV9 and J usage is TRBJ1-2, with 9 positions matching TRBD1. The CDR3 loop spans 15 amino acids. Trimming at V came to 5 bases and at J to 7 bases, leaving 12 bases not matched to a gene. The germline V gene encodes CDR1 SGDLS and CDR2 YYNGEE. The CDR3 DNA follows: TGTGCCAGCAGGGATACAGGGGGCTTATTCGGTGGCTACACCTTC. As protein: CASRDTGGLFGGYTF.

The V gene is TRBV9, the J gene TRBJ2-3; 9 bases line up with TRBD2. CDR3 length: 16 residues. The germline V gene has CDR1 SGDLS and CDR2 YYNGEE. V shed 0 bases and J 2 bases; nucleotides not matched to a gene: 4. The CDR3 nucleotides read TGTGCCAGCAGCGTAGGACTAGCGGATTACACAGATACGCAGTATTTT. Amino acids: CASSVGLADYTDTQYF. The full variable domain, rest sourced from reference TRBV9 and TRBJ2-3, is DSGVTQTPKHLITATGQRVTLRCSPRSGDLSVYWYQQSLDQGLQFLIQYYNGEERAKGNILERFSAQQFPDLHSELNLSSLELGDSALYFCASSVGLADYTDTQYFGPGTRLTVL.

Written as DNA, the CDR3 is TGTGCCAGAAGCTTGGGACCTTCTAAGGGGACTGAAGCTTTCTTT. This encodes CARSLGPSKGTEAFF. The chain employs TRBV5-3 and TRBJ1-1, with D possibly being TRBD1 (5 bases). TRBV5-3 belongs to the ORF category, with a function that is uncertain. The CDR3 consists of 15 residues. Trimming stripped 0 bases from V and 5 bases from J, with 14 bases between.

This chain uses TRBV2 with TRBJ2-3; 7 bases are shared with TRBD2. This CDR3 region has 17 residues. The germline CDR1 and CDR2 sequences are SNHLY and FYNNEI. J gave up 5 bases and V 4 bases, and 15 bases lay outside the gene matches. The DNA for the CDR3 is TGTGCCAGCAGTGGTTTTGGCGGGAGTAGTTTAGGAGATACGCAGTATTTT. Protein: CASSGFGGSSLGDTQYF.

The chain combines TRBV19 with TRBJ1-2; possible D gene TRBD1, 5 bases. Germline V gives CDR1 LNHDA, CDR2 SQIVND (reference sequence). This CDR3 comprises 14 residues. Trimming pared 3 bases from V and 5 bases from J, leaving 13 bases between. The chain's CDR3 is CASSMTAIRYGYTF. CDR3 sequence (DNA): TGTGCCAGTAGTATGACAGCCATCAGGTATGGCTACACCTTC.

This chain links TRBV6-2 or TRBV6-3 with TRBJ1-2, with 7 bases aligning to TRBD1. CDR3 length: 13 amino acids. Trimming took 2 bases from V and 7 from J; bases not matched to a gene: 4. Germline CDR1 MNHEY, CDR2 SVGEGT. The CDR3 region is CASSYRAGGGYTF. The CDR3 nucleotides read TGTGCCAGCAGTTACCGGGCAGGGGGTGGCTACACCTTC.

The V gene is TRBV4-1, the J gene TRBJ2-1; 7 bases agree with TRBD1. The V segment lost 0 bases and the J segment 4 bases; nucleotides outside the gene matches: 3. The CDR3 covers 15 residues. CDR1 and CDR2 from the germline V gene are MGHRA and YSYEKL. The CDR3 nucleotides are TGCGCCAGCAGCCAAGAACAGGGGTTGTACAATGAGCAGTTCTTC. Its translation: CASSQEQGLYNEQFF.

This clone appeared a single time. The chain uses TRBV10-3 and TRBJ2-7; a weak D match, TRBD1 (5 bases). This CDR3 comprises 16 residues. V was clipped by 6 bases and J by 0 bases, with 18 bases between them. Germline loops: CDR1 ENHRY, CDR2 SYGVKD. DNA for the CDR3: TGTGCCATCAGCCCCGGCTCGACAGACCCCTCCTACGAGCAGTACTTC. Its translation is CAISPGSTDPSYEQYF.

This rearrangement joins TRBV27 to TRBJ1-2; a weak D match, TRBD1 (6 bases). This CDR3 contains 13 residues. Germline CDR1 is MNHEY and CDR2 is SMNVEV (reference sequence). V lost 2 bases, J lost 6 bases, and 10 bases lay in between. The DNA for the CDR3 is TGTGCCAGCAGTTTAGGTGGGACAAATGGCTACACCTTC. Translating gives CASSLGGTNGYTF.

The chain combines TRBV7-2 with TRBJ1-6; 11 nucleotides agree with TRBD1. Germline-derived CDR1 and CDR2 are SGHTA and FQGNSA. There are 16 residues in the CDR3. J lost 10 bases, V lost 6 bases, and 11 bases had no gene match. Here the CDR3 reads CASRPQGTGGRSPLHF. DNA for the CDR3: TGTGCCAGCAGACCGCAAGGGACAGGGGGTCGCTCACCCCTCCACTTT. Complete variable domain (other parts from reference TRBV7-2 and TRBJ1-6): GAGVSQSPSNKVTEKGKDVELRCDPISGHTALYWYRQSLGQGLEFLIYFQGNSAPDKSGLPSDRFSAERTGGSVSTLTIQRTQQEDSAVYLCASRPQGTGGRSPLHFGNGTRLTVT.

The genes are TRBV5-1 and TRBJ2-5, with TRBD2 as a possible D gene (7 bases). The CDR3 loop spans 14 amino acids. The V gene's germline CDR1 is SGHRS and CDR2 YFSETQ. V was clipped by 4 bases and J by 5 bases, with 15 bases between them. The CDR3 protein is CASSQTGGAETQYF. CDR3 DNA: TGCGCCAGCAGCCAAACTGGGGGGGCCGAGACCCAGTACTTC.

This clone is a singleton in its sample. This chain uses TRBV5-4 with TRBJ2-7, with D possibly being TRBD2 (6 bases). Trimming cost V 0 bases and J 2 bases, with 12 bases left between them. CDR1 SGHNT and CDR2 YYREEE come from the germline V gene (reference sequence). The CDR3 is 15 amino acids. The CDR3 sequence: CASSLGAGLTYEQYF. Here the CDR3 DNA reads TGTGCCAGCAGCTTGGGGGCGGGACTTACCTACGAGCAGTACTTC.

The gene calls are TRBV19 and TRBJ2-1; 7 positions agree with TRBD2. Trimming cost V 7 bases and J 4 bases; bases outside gene matches: 10. Germline V gene sequence: CDR1 LNHDA, CDR2 SQIVND (reference sequence). This CDR3 spans 15 amino acids. The CDR3 DNA reads TGTGCCAGTACCCGCGGGAGTCACCCTTACAATGAGCAGTTCTTC. Amino acid sequence: CASTRGSHPYNEQFF.

The V call is TRBV19, the J call TRBJ1-5, with D unclear. The ends were cut back, 3 bases at V and 3 bases at J, with 21 bases in the middle. CDR1 is LNHDA, CDR2 SQIVND, per germline (reference sequence). This CDR3 contains 18 residues. As DNA, the CDR3 is TGTGCCAGTAGTATGCAGACTCGCAGCTTGGGTTTCAATCAGCCCCAGCATTTT. Its protein is CASSMQTRSLGFNQPQHF.

This clone appeared a single time. The chain combines TRBV7-9 with TRBJ2-3; 11 nucleotides match TRBD2. Germline lookup yields CDR1 SEHNR and CDR2 FQNEAQ (reference sequence). The CDR3 is made up of 16 amino acids. The V gene end was trimmed by 4 bases and the J gene end by 4 bases; junction bases not matched to a gene: 7. CDR3 DNA sequence: TGTGCCAGCAGCTCTGATAGCGGGAGGGGCGCAGATACGCAGTATTTT. Its protein product is CASSSDSGRGADTQYF.

The chain uses TRBV27 and TRBJ2-1, with TRBD2 identical over 8 bases. Losses at the gene ends were 6 bases for V and 8 bases for J; bases not matched to a gene: 24. Germline V CDR1 and CDR2: MNHEY, SMNVEV (reference sequence). The CDR3 length is 19 residues. The CDR3, as DNA: TGTGCCAGCAGACGTAGCGGGACCACGGTTGGCGGCTACAGCGATGAGCAGTTCTTC. Its protein product is CASRRSGTTVGGYSDEQFF.

The rearrangement uses TRBV7-2 and TRBJ1-5, with 11 bases fitting TRBD1. The V and J ends lost 5 bases and 5 bases, in that order; junction bases with no gene match: 8. CDR3 length: 16 amino acids. Germline V CDR1 and CDR2: SGHTA, FQGNSA. The CDR3 protein is CASSAGQGAFHQPQHF. The CDR3 nucleotides are TGTGCCAGCAGCGCAGGACAGGGGGCTTTTCATCAGCCCCAGCATTTT.

The chain employs TRBV12-5 and TRBJ2-7; 12 bases are a match to TRBD2. In germline, CDR1 is LGHNT, CDR2 FRNRAP. CDR3 length equals 16 residues. With 3 bases clipped from V and 1 base from J, the junction kept 4 bases outside the gene matches. The CDR3 protein is CASGFPGLAGSYEQYF. CDR3 in DNA: TGTGCTAGTGGTTTCCCTGGACTAGCGGGGTCCTACGAGCAGTACTTC.

This clone is a singleton in its sample. V is TRBV3-1 (or the pseudogene TRBV3-2) and J is TRBJ1-2, with D possibly TRBD1 on 5 matching bases. V was shortened by 2 bases and J by 11 bases, with 12 bases between the two germline ends. CDR3 length: 12 residues. Per germline, CDR1 LGHDT and CDR2 YNNKEL (reference sequence). The chain's CDR3 is CASSQSNRLYTF. CDR3 in DNA: TGTGCCAGCAGCCAATCTAACAGGCTGTACACCTTC.